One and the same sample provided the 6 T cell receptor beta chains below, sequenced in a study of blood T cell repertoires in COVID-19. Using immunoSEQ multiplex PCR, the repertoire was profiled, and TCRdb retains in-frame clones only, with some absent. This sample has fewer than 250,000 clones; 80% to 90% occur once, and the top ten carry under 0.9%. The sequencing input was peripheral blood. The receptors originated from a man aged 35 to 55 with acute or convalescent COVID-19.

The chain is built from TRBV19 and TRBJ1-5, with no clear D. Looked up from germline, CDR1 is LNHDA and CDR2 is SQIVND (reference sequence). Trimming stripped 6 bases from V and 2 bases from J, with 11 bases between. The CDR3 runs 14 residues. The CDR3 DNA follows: TGTGCCAGTAGCATCACCAGCGGCAATCAGCCCCAGCATTTT. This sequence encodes CASSITSGNQPQHF.

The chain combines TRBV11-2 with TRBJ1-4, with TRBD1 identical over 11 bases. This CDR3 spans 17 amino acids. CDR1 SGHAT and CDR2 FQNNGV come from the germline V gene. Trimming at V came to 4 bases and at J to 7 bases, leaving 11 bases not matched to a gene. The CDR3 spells CASSSRQRTGGIEKLFF. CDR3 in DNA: TGTGCCAGCAGCTCGAGGCAACGGACAGGGGGCATTGAAAAACTGTTTTTT.

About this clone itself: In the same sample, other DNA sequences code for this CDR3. CDR3 in DNA: TGCGCCAGCAGCTTTCCAGGGGAAGAGACCCAGTACTTC. Translated: CASSFPGEETQYF. The genes are TRBV5-1 and TRBJ2-5; maybe TRBD1 (6 bases). CDR1 and CDR2 from the germline V gene are SGHRS and YFSETQ. The CDR3 loop spans 13 amino acids. The V end was cut by 2 bases, the J end by 3 bases, with 8 bases between.

The CDR3 nucleotides read TGTGCCAGCACGTTACTAGCGGGAGCTGCCGGTGGGCCGCAGTATTTT. Its translation: CASTLLAGAAGGPQYF. This sequence joins TRBV28 and TRBJ2-3, with 11 bases aligning to TRBD2. Germline V gives CDR1 MDHEN, CDR2 SYDVKM. Losses at the gene ends were 7 bases for V and 10 bases for J; bases not matched to a gene: 16. The CDR3 sequence is 16 residues long.

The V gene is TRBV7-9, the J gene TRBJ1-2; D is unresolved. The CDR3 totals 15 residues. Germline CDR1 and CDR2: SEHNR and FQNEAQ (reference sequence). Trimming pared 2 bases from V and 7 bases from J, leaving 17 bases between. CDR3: CASSLTSPGDPGYTF. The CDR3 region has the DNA TGTGCCAGCAGCTTAACTTCCCCGGGAGACCCTGGCTACACCTTC.

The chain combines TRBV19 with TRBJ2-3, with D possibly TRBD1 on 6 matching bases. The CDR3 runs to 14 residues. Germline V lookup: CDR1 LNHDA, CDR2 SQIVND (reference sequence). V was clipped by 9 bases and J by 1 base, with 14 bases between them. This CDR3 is CASRNEGGTDTQYF. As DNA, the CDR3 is TGTGCCAGCCGGAACGAGGGGGGCACAGATACGCAGTATTTT.